One sample yielded the 16 T cell receptor beta chains listed below, sequenced in a study of shared clonotypes between healthy human individuals. The method was immunoSEQ multiplex PCR; TCRdb's version includes in-frame clones alone and lacks a portion of them. The data show roughly 2 million clones, 90% to 96% seen once. The specimen sequenced was naive CD4+ T cells sorted from blood. The subset here: CD45RA+ positively selected. Every receptor here comes from a man between 18 and 29 years old in good health.

The chain couples TRBV6-5 to TRBJ1-6, with TRBD1 as a possible D gene (6 bases). The CDR3 consists of 14 residues. Germline CDR1 reads MNHEY; CDR2 reads SVGAGI. Trimming removed 4 bases at V and 7 bases at J, with 11 bases between. The CDR3 here is CASSLGGDNSPLHF. In nucleotides, the CDR3 is TGTGCCAGCAGTTTAGGGGGGGACAATTCACCCCTCCACTTT.

The chain has TRBV6-6 and TRBJ2-5; no clear D. The CDR3 extends over 11 amino acids. Germline V gene data show CDR1 as MNHNY and CDR2 as SVGAGI (reference sequence). V dropped 5 bases and J dropped 4 bases, with 5 bases sitting between them. CDR3 protein: CASSIAETQYF. CDR3 in DNA: TGTGCCAGCAGTATCGCAGAGACCCAGTACTTC.

The genes are TRBV16 and TRBJ1-2; 10 bases fit TRBD1. Trimming removed 4 bases from V and 4 bases from J; junction bases left unmatched: 3. The germline V gene encodes CDR1 KGHSY and CDR2 FQNENV. The CDR3 contains 14 residues. CDR3 sequence (DNA): TGTGCCAGCAGCCGACAGGGGGCTGGCTATGGCTACACCTTC. Its translation is CASSRQGAGYGYTF.

The chain combines TRBV7-2 with TRBJ1-1; D is unclear. The length of the CDR3 is 15 residues. V was trimmed by 1 base and J by 3 bases, leaving 12 bases between them. Germline CDR1 and CDR2: SGHTA and FQGNSA. DNA of the CDR3: TGTGCCAGCAGCTTAGGAGGGAACTACGACACTGAAGCTTTCTTT. This sequence encodes CASSLGGNYDTEAFF.

This rearrangement joins TRBV6-5 to TRBJ2-1; unclear D gene. CDR3 size: 14 residues. The ends were cut back, 7 bases at V and 8 bases at J, with 18 bases in the middle. The germline CDR1 and CDR2 sequences are MNHEY and SVGAGI. The CDR3 DNA reads as TGTGCCAGCAAGATGGACCAGCACATAGATGAGCAGTTCTTC. It yields the protein CASKMDQHIDEQFF.

This chain links TRBV9 with TRBJ2-2; 9 bases are a match to TRBD1. V dropped 0 bases and J dropped 6; count of bases not matched to a gene: 6. The CDR3 totals 16 residues. From germline, CDR1 is SGDLS and CDR2 YYNGEE. CDR3 region: CASSVAPRQGAGELFF. The CDR3 DNA reads TGTGCCAGCAGCGTAGCCCCAAGACAGGGGGCCGGGGAGCTGTTTTTT.

With respect to this clone: This sample includes further DNA sequences coding for the same CDR3. Written as DNA, the CDR3 is TGTGCCAGCAGCTTAGCGGGGGGCAATTCACCCCTCCACTTT. Translation: CASSLAGGNSPLHF. V is TRBV7-9 and J is TRBJ1-6, with D maybe TRBD1 (6 bases). V lost 0 bases to trimming and J lost 7 bases, with 7 bases between them. The CDR3 sequence is 14 residues long. The germline CDR1 and CDR2 sequences are SEHNR and FQNEAQ (reference sequence).

Worth noting for this clone: Within the sample, other DNA sequences also encode this same CDR3. The chain has TRBV7-9 and TRBJ1-3, with TRBD1 identical over 12 bases. V lost 4 bases to trimming and J lost 4 bases; unmatched junction nucleotides: 2. The CDR3 spans 15 residues. CDR1 SEHNR and CDR2 FQNEAQ come from the germline V gene (reference sequence). For the CDR3, the DNA is TGTGCCAGCAGCTCGGGACAGGGGGCAGGAAACACCATATATTTT. Protein product: CASSSGQGAGNTIYF. The full variable domain, its missing parts supplied by reference TRBV7-9 and TRBJ1-3, is DTGVSQNPRHKITKRGQNVTFRCDPISEHNRLYWYRQTLGQGPEFLTYFQNEAQLEKSRLLSDRFSAERPKGSFSTLEIQRTEQGDSAMYLCASSSGQGAGNTIYFGEGSWLTVV.

This sequence joins TRBV4-1 and TRBJ2-4; 9 bases fit TRBD1. After removal of 0 bases from V and 0 bases from J, the junction contained 9 bases not matched to a gene. The CDR3 has 19 residues. Germline V gives CDR1 MGHRA, CDR2 YSYEKL. Here the CDR3 reads CASSQDGRTGDLAKNIQYF. The CDR3 DNA sequence: TGCGCCAGCAGCCAAGACGGGAGGACAGGGGATCTAGCCAAAAACATTCAGTACTTC.

The chain carries TRBV6-6 and TRBJ2-3; 8 bases line up with TRBD1. The germline V gene has CDR1 MNHNY and CDR2 SVGAGI (reference sequence). The CDR3 has 16 residues. V lost 2 bases, J lost 0 bases, and 4 bases stayed unmatched. CDR3 sequence (DNA): TGTGCCAGCAGTTACCACTCAGGGGGCAGCACAGATACGCAGTATTTT. As protein: CASSYHSGGSTDTQYF.

The chain employs TRBV7-3 and TRBJ2-1; TRBD2 aligns across 7 bases. There are 16 residues in the CDR3. Per germline, CDR1 SGHTA and CDR2 FQGTGA. Germline trimming cut 5 bases from V and 4 bases from J; bases unmatched to any gene: 11. The CDR3 nucleotides read TGTGCCAGCAGCCTCTCTCCGGGGGGACTTTACAATGAGCAGTTCTTC. Amino acids: CASSLSPGGLYNEQFF.

In this sample, this clone turned up a few times. The chain has TRBV2 and TRBJ2-1, with TRBD2 matching 7 bases. The germline gives CDR1 SNHLY, CDR2 FYNNEI. The ends lost 8 bases at V and 4 bases at J; junction bases unmatched: 2. This CDR3 is 12 amino acids long. CDR3 DNA sequence: TGTGCCAGCGGACTAGGTTACAATGAGCAGTTCTTC. It codes for CASGLGYNEQFF.

The chain recombines TRBV7-8 with TRBJ2-3; D assignment may be TRBD1 or TRBD2 (7 bases each). Germline values: CDR1 SGHVS, CDR2 FQNEAQ. This CDR3 region has 18 residues. Trimming stripped 0 bases from V and 3 bases from J, with 19 bases between. The CDR3 is CASSLARVRGGGTDTQYF. Here the CDR3 DNA reads TGTGCCAGCAGCTTAGCGAGGGTCAGGGGGGGTGGAACAGATACGCAGTATTTT.

The CDR3 bases are TGTGCCAGCCTCGAGGGGAGTCCTATCAGCCCCCAGCATTTT. Protein: CASLEGSPISPQHF. The rearrangement uses TRBV6-1 and TRBJ1-5; the D gene is possibly TRBD1 (5 bases). Germline lookup yields CDR1 MNHNS and CDR2 SASEGT. The CDR3 has 14 amino acids. Trimming cost V 8 bases and J 10 bases, with 21 bases left between them.

The chain is built from TRBV5-4 and TRBJ1-1; 7 bases are shared with TRBD1. Germline loops: CDR1 SGHNT, CDR2 YYREEE (reference sequence). J lost 1 base, V lost 4 bases, and 7 bases had no gene match. The CDR3 runs to 15 residues. Here the CDR3 reads CASSPGGTENTEAFF. CDR3 sequence (DNA): TGTGCCAGCAGCCCGGGGGGGACAGAGAACACTGAAGCTTTCTTT.

The V gene is TRBV19, the J gene TRBJ1-6; 7 bases map to TRBD1. CDR1 is LNHDA and CDR2 is SQIVND in the germline V gene (reference sequence). This CDR3 is built from 14 residues. After removal of 7 bases from V and 10 bases from J, the junction contained 10 bases not matched to a gene. Written as DNA, the CDR3 is TGTGCCAGTACCCCGACAGGGATAGGATCACCCCTCCACTTT. Protein: CASTPTGIGSPLHF.